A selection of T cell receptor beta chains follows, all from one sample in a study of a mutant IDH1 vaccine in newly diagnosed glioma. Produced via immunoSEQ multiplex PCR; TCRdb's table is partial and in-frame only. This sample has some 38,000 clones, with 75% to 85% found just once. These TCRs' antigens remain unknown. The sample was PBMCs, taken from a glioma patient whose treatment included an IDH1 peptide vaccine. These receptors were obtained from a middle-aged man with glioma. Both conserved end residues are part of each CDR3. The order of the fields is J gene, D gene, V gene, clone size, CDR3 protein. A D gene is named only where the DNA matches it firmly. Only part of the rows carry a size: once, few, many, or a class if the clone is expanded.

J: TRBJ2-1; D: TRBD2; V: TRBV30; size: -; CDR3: CAWSVRSGGTSSYNEQFF
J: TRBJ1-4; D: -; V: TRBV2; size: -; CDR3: CASRTDVNEKLFF
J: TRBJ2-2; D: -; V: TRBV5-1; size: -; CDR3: CASSLDARSGELFF
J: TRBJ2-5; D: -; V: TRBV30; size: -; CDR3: CAVQTRRGRETQYF
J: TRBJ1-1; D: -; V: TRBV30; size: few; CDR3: CAWSAPPTKAFF
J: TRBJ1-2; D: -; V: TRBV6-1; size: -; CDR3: CASTGRIYAHGYTF
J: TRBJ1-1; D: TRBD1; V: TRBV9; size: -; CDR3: CASSEEGTGKNTEAFF
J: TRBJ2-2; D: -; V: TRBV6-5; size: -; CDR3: CASSFSRQNTGELFF
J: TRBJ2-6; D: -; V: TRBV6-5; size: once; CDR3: CASSRRGSGANVLTF
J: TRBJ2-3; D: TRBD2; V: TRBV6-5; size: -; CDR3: CASTLLAGGADTQYF
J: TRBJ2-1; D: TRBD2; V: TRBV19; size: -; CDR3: CASSIGLAGDNEQFF
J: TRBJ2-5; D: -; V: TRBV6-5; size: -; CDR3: CASGLQGGLSETQYF
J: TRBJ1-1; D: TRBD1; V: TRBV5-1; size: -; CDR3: CASSLVRGLSTEAFF
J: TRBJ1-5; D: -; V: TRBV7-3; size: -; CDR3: CASSVTGGQPQHF
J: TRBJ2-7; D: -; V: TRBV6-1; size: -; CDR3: CASRAGSPYEQYF
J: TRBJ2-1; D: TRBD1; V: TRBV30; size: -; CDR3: CAWSSGQNNEQFF
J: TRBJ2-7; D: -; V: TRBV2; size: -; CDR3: CASSPDYEQYF
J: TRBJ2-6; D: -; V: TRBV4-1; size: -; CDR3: CASSRQVLSSGANVLTF
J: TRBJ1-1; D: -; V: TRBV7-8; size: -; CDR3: CASSPQFGTEAFF
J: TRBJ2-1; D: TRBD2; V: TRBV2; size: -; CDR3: CASGGLSSYNEQFF
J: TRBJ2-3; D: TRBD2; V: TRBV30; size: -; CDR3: CAWSTSGGPTDTQYF
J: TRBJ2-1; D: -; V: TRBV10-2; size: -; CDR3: CASKRARAGDEQFF
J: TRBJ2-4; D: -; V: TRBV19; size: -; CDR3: CASSGQIAKNIQYF
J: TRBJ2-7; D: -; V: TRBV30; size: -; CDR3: CAWSISPRGEQYF
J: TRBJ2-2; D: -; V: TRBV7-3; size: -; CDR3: CASSPGTTGELFF
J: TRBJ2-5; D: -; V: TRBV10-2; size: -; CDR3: CASSESKETQYF
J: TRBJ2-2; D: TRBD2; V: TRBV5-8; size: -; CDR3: CASSMRTSGYTGELFF
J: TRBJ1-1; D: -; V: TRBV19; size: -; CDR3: CASSDPQGYTEAFF
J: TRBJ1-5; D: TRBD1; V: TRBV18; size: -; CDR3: CASSLGQGGNQPQHF
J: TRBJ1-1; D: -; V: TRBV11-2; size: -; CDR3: CASSPVTRRGEAFF
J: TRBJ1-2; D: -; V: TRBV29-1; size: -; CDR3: CSVSGAGATLERGGYTF
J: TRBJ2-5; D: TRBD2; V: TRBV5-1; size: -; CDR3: CASSPPVAGGLETQYF
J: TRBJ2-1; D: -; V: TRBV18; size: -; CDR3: CASSPSQRNNEQFF
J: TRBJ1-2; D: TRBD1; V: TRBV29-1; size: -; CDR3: CSVGDRFSNYGYTF
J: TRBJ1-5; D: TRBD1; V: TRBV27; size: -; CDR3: CASSPYRDRDQPQHF
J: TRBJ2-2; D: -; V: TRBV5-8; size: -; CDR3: CASSLTGVKAGELFF
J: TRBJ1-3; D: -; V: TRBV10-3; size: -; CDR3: CAIATGAVGNTIYF
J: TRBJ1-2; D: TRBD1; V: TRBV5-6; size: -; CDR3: CASSFDRGGYTF
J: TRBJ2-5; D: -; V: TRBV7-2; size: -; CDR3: CASRADARGTQYF
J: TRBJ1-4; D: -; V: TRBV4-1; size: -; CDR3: CASSQGTGDEKLFF
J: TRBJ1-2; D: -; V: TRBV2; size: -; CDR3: CASSGAGASYGYTF
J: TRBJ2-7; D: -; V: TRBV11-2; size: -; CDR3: CASSFRPALGSYEQYF
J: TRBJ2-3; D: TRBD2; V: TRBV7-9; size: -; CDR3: CASSTGLAGGTDTQYF
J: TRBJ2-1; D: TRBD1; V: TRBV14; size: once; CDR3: CASSQGWGQGAGNEQFF
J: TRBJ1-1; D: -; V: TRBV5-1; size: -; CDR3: CASSLDGTTNTEAFF
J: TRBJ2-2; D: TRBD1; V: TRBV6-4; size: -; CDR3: CASRGQGAGELFF
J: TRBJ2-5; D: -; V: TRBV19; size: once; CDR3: CASSSQTGGKETQYF
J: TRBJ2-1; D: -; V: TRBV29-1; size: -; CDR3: CSVGHQRNEQFF
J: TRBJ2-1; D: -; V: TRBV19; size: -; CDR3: CASSPGTGMGFF
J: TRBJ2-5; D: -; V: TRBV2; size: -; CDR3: CASSRGLTYQETQYF
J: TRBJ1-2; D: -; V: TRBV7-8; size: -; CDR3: CASSDSLIWGYTF
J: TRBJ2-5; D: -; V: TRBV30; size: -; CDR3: CAWSSVWETQYF
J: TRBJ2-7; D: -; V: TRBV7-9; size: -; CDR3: CASSPPWTARISYEQYF
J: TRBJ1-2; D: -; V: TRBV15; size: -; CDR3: CATSRDRTDSAIYGYTF
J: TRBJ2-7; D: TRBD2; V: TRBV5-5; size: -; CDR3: CASSLGLAATYEQYF